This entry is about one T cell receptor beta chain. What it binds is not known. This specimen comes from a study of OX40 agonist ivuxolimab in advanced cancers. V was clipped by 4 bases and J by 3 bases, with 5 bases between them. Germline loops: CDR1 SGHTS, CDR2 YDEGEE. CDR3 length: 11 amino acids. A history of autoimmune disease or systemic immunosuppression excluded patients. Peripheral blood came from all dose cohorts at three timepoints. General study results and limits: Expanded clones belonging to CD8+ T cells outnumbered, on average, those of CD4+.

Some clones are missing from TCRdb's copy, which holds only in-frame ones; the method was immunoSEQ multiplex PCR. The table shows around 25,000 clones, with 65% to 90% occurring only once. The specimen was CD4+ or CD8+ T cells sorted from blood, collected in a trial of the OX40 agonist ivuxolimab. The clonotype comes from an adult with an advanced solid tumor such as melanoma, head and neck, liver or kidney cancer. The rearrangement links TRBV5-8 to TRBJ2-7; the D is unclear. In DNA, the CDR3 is TGTGCCAGCAGCGGGAACTACGAGCAGTACTTC. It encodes CASSGNYEQYF.